This TCR beta chain appears in the sequencing data of a study of Ad26.COV2.S vaccination and SARS-CoV-2 variants. About the research overall: The authors gave Ad26.COV2.S intramuscularly, either once or twice 56 days apart.

As to treatment: 15 to 20 received Ad26.COV2.S at low or high dose, single or two shots; 5 received placebo; per-sample allocation not given. After the first vaccine or placebo injection, samples were drawn on day 63. Data came from immunoSEQ multiplex PCR; TCRdb stores just in-frame clones and leaves some out. Of about 400,000 clones in the sample, about nine tenths were seen once. The sample consisted of peripheral blood, taken in a trial of Ad26.COV2.S vaccine versus placebo. This sequence was found in a person between 18 and 65 years old who received the Ad26.COV2.S COVID-19 vaccine or a placebo.

The CDR3 loop reads CASSLGAGGYQETQYF. The CDR3 DNA reads TGCGCCAGCAGCTTGGGGGCGGGAGGGTACCAAGAGACCCAGTACTTC. J is TRBJ2-5 and V is TRBV5-1; TRBD2 matches at 9 bases. CDR1 is SGHRS, CDR2 YFSETQ, per germline. V trimming: 0 bases; J trimming: 0 bases; junction bases outside the gene matches: 3. The CDR3 covers 16 residues. The full variable domain, its missing parts supplied by reference TRBV5-1 and TRBJ2-5, is KAGVTQTPRYLIKTRGQQVTLSCSPISGHRSVSWYQQTPGQGLQFLFEYFSETQRNKGNFPGRFSGRQFSNSRSEMNVSTLELGDSALYLCASSLGAGGYQETQYFGPGTRLLVL.